This T cell receptor beta chain was identified during a study of blood T cell repertoires in COVID-19. The wider study: Acute-phase and convalescent COVID-19 samples originated in the United States, Italy and Spain. Sample material is recorded as cDNA or gDNA derived from T cells, B-cell-depleted T cells, or PBMCs.

This clone is a singleton in its sample. Study processing details: Scientists estimated how many nucleated cells there were by amplifying reference gene primers. Produced via immunoSEQ multiplex PCR; TCRdb's table is partial and in-frame only. From that table come the V and J calls and clone size; the DNA was used to work out D and trimming. In the table there are some 81,000 clones, 90% of which are singletons. CDR1 is SEHNR and CDR2 is FQNEAQ in the germline V gene (reference sequence). CDR3 length: 15 amino acids. The germline V and J ends were trimmed by 1 base and 1 base, with 10 bases remaining between them.

The TCR sequence derives from a woman between 45 and 65 years old in a cohort sampled during active COVID-19. The J gene is TRBJ2-5, the V gene TRBV7-9; tentatively, D is TRBD1 (6 bases). Sequencing was performed on peripheral blood. The CDR3 region has the DNA TGTGCCAGCAGCTTAGTCGGGGACACCCAAGAGACCCAGTACTTC. It specifies CASSLVGDTQETQYF.